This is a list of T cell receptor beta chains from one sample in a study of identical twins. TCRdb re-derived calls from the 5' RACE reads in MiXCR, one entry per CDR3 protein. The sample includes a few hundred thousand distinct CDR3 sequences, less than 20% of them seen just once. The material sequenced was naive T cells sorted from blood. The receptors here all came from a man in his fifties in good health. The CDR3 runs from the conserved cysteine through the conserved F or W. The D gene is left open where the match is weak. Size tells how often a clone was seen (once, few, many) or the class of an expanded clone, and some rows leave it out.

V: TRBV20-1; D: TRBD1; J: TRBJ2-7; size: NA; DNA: TGCAGTGGTGGACAGGGGAACCACGAGCAGTACTTC; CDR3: CSGGQGNHEQYF
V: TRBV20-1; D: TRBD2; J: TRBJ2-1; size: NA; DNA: TGCAGTGCTAAACTTAGCGGGAGTTTTTACAATGAGCAGTTCTTC; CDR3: CSAKLSGSFYNEQFF
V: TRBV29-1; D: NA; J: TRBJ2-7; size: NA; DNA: TGCAGCGTTGAAGTCAGCAACTCCTACGAGCAGTACTTC; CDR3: CSVEVSNSYEQYF
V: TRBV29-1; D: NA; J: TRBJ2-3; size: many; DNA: TGCAGCGTTGAACGGGGTGTCACAGATACGCAGTATTTT; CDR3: CSVERGVTDTQYF
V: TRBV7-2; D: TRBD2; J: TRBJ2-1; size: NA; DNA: TGTGCCAGCAGCTCAGGACTAGCGGGACCCGACAATGAGCAGTTCTTC; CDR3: CASSSGLAGPDNEQFF
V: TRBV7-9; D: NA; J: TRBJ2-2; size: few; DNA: TGTGCCAGCAGAAAACGCCCGTGGAACAACACCGGGGAGCTGTTTTTT; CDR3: CASRKRPWNNTGELFF
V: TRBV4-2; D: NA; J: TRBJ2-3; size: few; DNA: TGCGCCAGCAGCCAAGATCTAGGGCCTACTGGCACAGATACGCAGTATTTT; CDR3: CASSQDLGPTGTDTQYF
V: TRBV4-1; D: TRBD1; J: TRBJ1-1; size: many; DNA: TGCGCCAGCAGCCACCCCGGGACAGCAAACACTGAAGCTTTCTTT; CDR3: CASSHPGTANTEAFF
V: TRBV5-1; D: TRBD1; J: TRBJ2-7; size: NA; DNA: TGCGCCAGCAGCTCGACAGGGAGACAGGGGTTCAACGAGCAGTACTTC; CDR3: CASSSTGRQGFNEQYF
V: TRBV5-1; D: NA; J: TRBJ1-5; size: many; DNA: TGCGCCAGCAGCTTGTCTGTCAATCAGCCCCAGCATTTT; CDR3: CASSLSVNQPQHF
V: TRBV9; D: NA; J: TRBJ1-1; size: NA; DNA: TGTGCCAGCAGCGTAGAGGAGGGAATGGCTTTCTTT; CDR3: CASSVEEGMAFF
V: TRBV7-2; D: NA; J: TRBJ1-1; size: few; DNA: TGTGCCAGCAGCCTCAGCGGCAGGTATCACACTGAAGCTTTCTTT; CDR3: CASSLSGRYHTEAFF
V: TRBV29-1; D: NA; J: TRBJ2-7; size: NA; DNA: TGCAGCGTTGAAGTCGGCGGCTCCTACGAGCAGTACTTC; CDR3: CSVEVGGSYEQYF